This passage covers 8 T cell receptor beta chains from one sample sequenced in a study of siplizumab effects on memory and regulatory T cells. Sequenced by immunoSEQ multiplex PCR; TCRdb stores in-frame clones only, minus some. Of tens of thousands of clones in the sample, more than 95% were seen once. Sample: naive CD4+ T cells sorted from blood. Every receptor here comes from a human donor in good health.

The rearrangement joins TRBV7-2 to TRBJ2-5, with 9 positions matching TRBD2. The CDR3 consists of 16 residues. Looked up from germline, CDR1 is SGHTA and CDR2 is FQGNSA. V dropped 1 base and J dropped 4; count of bases not matched to a gene: 7. The CDR3 nucleotides read TGTGCCAGCAGCTTAGAGCGCGGGGGGGCGTCAGAGACCCAGTACTTC. Protein: CASSLERGGASETQYF.

The CDR3 DNA sequence: TGTGCCAGCAGATCGCGTATAGAGACCCAGTACTTC. Its translation: CASRSRIETQYF. This chain uses TRBV27 with TRBJ2-5; no reliable D call. This CDR3 spans 12 amino acids. Trimming shortened V by 6 bases and J by 4 bases, and 9 bases separated the two germline ends. Germline CDR1 reads MNHEY; CDR2 reads SMNVEV (reference sequence).

The chain couples TRBV6-1 to TRBJ2-5; D ambiguous. This CDR3 has 12 residues. Trimming left V 6 bases short and J 5 bases short, with 10 bases between. In germline, CDR1 is MNHNS, CDR2 SASEGT. The CDR3 protein is CASRDRRETQYF. In nucleotides, the CDR3 is TGTGCCAGCAGGGACCGACGTGAGACCCAGTACTTC.

The chain recombines TRBV6-6 with TRBJ2-3; tentative D call: TRBD1 (5 bases). The length of the CDR3 is 15 residues. The V end was cut by 8 bases, the J end by 4 bases, with 19 bases between. The germline CDR1 and CDR2 sequences are MNHNY and SVGAGI (reference sequence). The CDR3 DNA sequence: TGTGCCAGCCGCCCGATGGGGCAATTGGCAGATACGCAGTATTTT. This gives the protein CASRPMGQLADTQYF.

DNA of the CDR3: TGTGCCAGCTCAACTCAGGGTGGTCGGGGGTTTAATTCACCCCTCCACTTT. This encodes CASSTQGGRGFNSPLHF. This chain links TRBV18 with TRBJ1-6; maybe TRBD1 (5 bases). V was shortened by 5 bases and J by 6 bases, with 20 bases between the two germline ends. The CDR3 is made up of 17 amino acids. CDR1 KGHSH and CDR2 LQKENI come from the germline V gene.

The chain recombines TRBV11-2 with TRBJ1-4, with D possibly matching TRBD1 (6 bases). The CDR3 is 14 amino acids. Germline values: CDR1 SGHAT, CDR2 FQNNGV. V lost 6 bases and J lost 7, with 15 bases in between. CDR3 coding DNA: TGTGCCAGCAGTTCAACAGGGATCGGTGAAAAACTGTTTTTT. This encodes CASSSTGIGEKLFF.

The rearrangement links TRBV5-1 to TRBJ1-2; TRBD1 agrees at 9 bases. The germline gives CDR1 SGHRS, CDR2 YFSETQ. Trimming at V came to 3 bases and at J to 6 bases, leaving 3 bases not matched to a gene. This CDR3 region has 13 residues. DNA for the CDR3: TGCGCCAGCAGCTGGGACAGGGTTAATGGCTACACCTTC. This sequence encodes CASSWDRVNGYTF. Full variable domain (missing parts from reference TRBV5-1 and TRBJ1-2): KAGVTQTPRYLIKTRGQQVTLSCSPISGHRSVSWYQQTPGQGLQFLFEYFSETQRNKGNFPGRFSGRQFSNSRSEMNVSTLELGDSALYLCASSWDRVNGYTFGSGTRLTVV.

The chain recombines TRBV5-4 with TRBJ1-3, with 7 positions matching TRBD1. This CDR3 is built from 14 residues. V lost 5 bases to trimming and J lost 1 base; unmatched junction nucleotides: 3. Per the germline V gene, CDR1 is SGHNT and CDR2 is YYREEE (reference sequence). The CDR3 nucleotides read TGTGCCAGCAGAGGACAGGCTTCTGGAAACACCATATATTTT. Its translation is CASRGQASGNTIYF.